This is a list of T cell receptor beta chains from one sample in a study of blood T cell repertoires in COVID-19. Measured with immunoSEQ multiplex PCR; TCRdb has only the in-frame clones, and not every one. The table shows about 140,000 clones, with approximately 80% occurring only once. The sample comprised PBMCs or T cells enriched from blood (not recorded which). These receptor sequences come from a man aged 70-80 years who had been exposed to COVID-19. Both conserved end residues are part of each CDR3. D genes are given only for firm matches.

TRBJ2-1	TRBD2	TRBV30	CAWSVVRAGALNEQFF
TRBJ1-2	TRBD1	TRBV7-8	CASSSIIGTGDLNYGYTF
TRBJ1-2	NA	TRBV7-2	CASSSTSTRTDGYTF
TRBJ1-5	TRBD1	TRBV19	CASGQGGGGSAQHF
TRBJ2-3	NA	TRBV6-2/TRBV6-3	CASSYGQGTDTQYF
TRBJ2-3	NA	TRBV7-9	CASRRHLSTDTQYF
TRBJ2-5	NA	TRBV29-1	CSVGALTQETQYF
TRBJ2-3	NA	TRBV24-1	CATSDLVRAVGVDTQYF
TRBJ2-5	NA	TRBV6-5	CASSYSYGGGGKTQYF
TRBJ1-5	TRBD1	TRBV19	CASSIPGQRGGPQHF
TRBJ2-2	TRBD1	TRBV9	CASRRGQGTGELFF
TRBJ1-4	NA	TRBV5-1	CASSLGGRGVFGLDEKLFF
TRBJ2-7	NA	TRBV30	CAWSSRGSAYEQYF
TRBJ1-5	TRBD1	TRBV6-1	CASSEDLTGWEDQPQHF
TRBJ2-7	TRBD2	TRBV19	CASRPTASGRYEQYF
TRBJ1-5	NA	TRBV5-8	CASTLGEGVGNQPQHF
TRBJ2-7	TRBD1	TRBV6-1	CASSDRDRDYEQYF
TRBJ2-2	NA	TRBV7-7	CASSPDSSNTGELFF
TRBJ1-2	NA	TRBV5-6	CASSPPSGGGYTF
TRBJ1-5	TRBD1	TRBV7-2	CASSARDRNNQPQHF
TRBJ1-3	NA	TRBV29-1	CSVEGVGGRNTIYF
TRBJ2-7	TRBD1	TRBV6-5	CASMGTGSVSYEQYF
TRBJ1-1	NA	TRBV18	CASSPSAQGYTEAFF
TRBJ1-5	TRBD1	TRBV28	CAAATDRGGNQPQHF
TRBJ1-2	TRBD1	TRBV30	CAWKGQGGGYTF
TRBJ2-7	TRBD1	TRBV6-5	CASSSDRGTYEQYF
TRBJ1-1	NA	TRBV7-9	CASSSQGYTEAFF
TRBJ2-3	TRBD2	TRBV4-1	CASSGTSADTQYF
TRBJ2-7	NA	TRBV7-9	CASRLPASHEQYF
TRBJ1-6	NA	TRBV12-3/TRBV12-4	CASSSSNSPLHF
TRBJ1-6	NA	TRBV30	CAWSVRDRDNSPLHF
TRBJ2-1	TRBD2	TRBV5-1	CASRKPSGNSYNEQFF
TRBJ1-1	TRBD1	TRBV30	CAWTGQGLSAFF
TRBJ1-2	TRBD1	TRBV5-1	CASSPEGASYGYTF
TRBJ1-2	NA	TRBV9	CASSFDSFYGYTF
TRBJ1-5	NA	TRBV6-2/TRBV6-3	CASSPSTGPMRERNQPQHF
TRBJ1-1	NA	TRBV10-2	CASSVVVGTEAFF
TRBJ2-1	TRBD1	TRBV3-1/TRBV3-2	CASSPAGQGAAEQFF
TRBJ1-5	NA	TRBV19	CASKNPGANQPQHF
TRBJ2-3	NA	TRBV15	CATSRDGGLSTDTQYF
TRBJ2-7	TRBD1	TRBV4-1	CASSQEGQGAYEQYF
TRBJ2-5	NA	TRBV19	CASSPRGRGETQYF
TRBJ1-5	NA	TRBV28	CASSTEGAGNQPQHF
TRBJ1-1	NA	TRBV9	CASSPRGGPNTEAFF
TRBJ2-7	TRBD2	TRBV10-3	CAISTGTRRSEQYF
TRBJ2-2	NA	TRBV6-2/TRBV6-3	CASSYPREYTGELFF
TRBJ1-4	NA	TRBV18	CASSPTEGTNEKLFF
TRBJ1-5	NA	TRBV6-2/TRBV6-3	CASSPGLNSNQPQHF
TRBJ1-3	TRBD1	TRBV6-5	CASSYTGQAGNTIYF
TRBJ1-3	TRBD1	TRBV4-2	CASSQGTGSQGNTIYF
TRBJ2-2	NA	TRBV11-2	CASSGQGTAGELFF
TRBJ1-5	NA	TRBV19	CASSIVGSRGNQPQHF
TRBJ2-7	TRBD2	TRBV27	CASSLTGLAGVEQYF
TRBJ2-1	NA	TRBV24-1	CATSAALLSSYNEQFF
TRBJ2-2	NA	TRBV7-2	CASSSTRTGELFF